The sequence of this T cell receptor (beta chain) was determined in a study of T cell responses to AZD1222 COVID-19 vaccine. There are 17 residues in the CDR3. The germline CDR1 and CDR2 sequences are SGHRS and YFSETQ. J lost 3 bases, V lost 0 bases, and 8 bases had no gene match. Sequencing was performed with immunoSEQ multiplex PCR; in TCRdb, only in-frame clones are kept and a portion is missing. The table records 100,000 to 150,000 clones, under 90% of them present only once. This TCR derives from an adult in good health. The chain joins TRBV5-1 to TRBJ2-3; 9 bases are shared with TRBD2. The sequencing here drew on peripheral blood, taken on day 0 of AZD1222 vaccination. The CDR3 DNA reads as TGCGCCAGCAGCTTGGCAGCTAGCGGGGAATATACAGATACGCAGTATTTT. The encoded protein is CASSLAASGEYTDTQYF.